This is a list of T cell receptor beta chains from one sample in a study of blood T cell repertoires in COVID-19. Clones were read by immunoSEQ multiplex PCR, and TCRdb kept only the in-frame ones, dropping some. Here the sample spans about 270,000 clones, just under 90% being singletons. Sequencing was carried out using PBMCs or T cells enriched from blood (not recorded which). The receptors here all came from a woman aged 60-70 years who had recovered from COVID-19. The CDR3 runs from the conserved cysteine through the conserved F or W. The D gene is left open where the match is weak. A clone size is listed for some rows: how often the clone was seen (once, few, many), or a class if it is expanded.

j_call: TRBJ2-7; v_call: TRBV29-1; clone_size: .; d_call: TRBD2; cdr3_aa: CSAEVPRLAGTYEQYF; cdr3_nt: TGCAGCGCTGAAGTACCCCGACTAGCGGGTACCTACGAGCAGTACTTC
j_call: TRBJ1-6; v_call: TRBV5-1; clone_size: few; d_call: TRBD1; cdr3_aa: CASSFGTGAFNSPLHF; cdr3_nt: TGCGCCAGCAGCTTCGGGACAGGGGCATTTAATTCACCCCTCCACTTT
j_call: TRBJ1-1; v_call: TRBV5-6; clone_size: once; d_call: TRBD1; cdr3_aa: CASSLGQGVTEAFF; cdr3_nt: TGTGCCAGCAGCTTGGGACAGGGAGTCACTGAAGCTTTCTTT
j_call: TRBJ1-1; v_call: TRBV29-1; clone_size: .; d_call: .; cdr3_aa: CSVEEQRNTEAFF; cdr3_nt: TGCAGCGTTGAAGAACAGAGGAACACTGAAGCTTTCTTT
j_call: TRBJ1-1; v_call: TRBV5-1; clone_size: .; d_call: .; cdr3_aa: CASSLGTMNTEAFF; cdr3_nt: TGCGCCAGCAGCTTGGGCACTATGAACACTGAAGCTTTCTTT
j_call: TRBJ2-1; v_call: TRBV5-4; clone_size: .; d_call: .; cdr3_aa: CASSGTWSSYNEQFF; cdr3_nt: TGTGCCAGCAGCGGAACTTGGAGCTCCTACAATGAGCAGTTCTTC
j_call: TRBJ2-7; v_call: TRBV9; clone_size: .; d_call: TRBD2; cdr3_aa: CASSVGLAGPYEQYF; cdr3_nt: TGTGCCAGCAGCGTGGGACTAGCGGGCCCTTACGAGCAGTACTTC
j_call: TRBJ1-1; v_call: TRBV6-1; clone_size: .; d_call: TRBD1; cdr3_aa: CASSEEGALNTEAFF; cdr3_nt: TGTGCCAGCAGTGAAGAGGGGGCCCTAAACACTGAAGCTTTCTTT
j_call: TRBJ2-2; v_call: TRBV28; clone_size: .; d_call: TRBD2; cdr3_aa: CASSLLAGVTGELFF; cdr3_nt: TGTGCCAGCAGTTTACTAGCGGGAGTCACCGGGGAGCTGTTTTTT
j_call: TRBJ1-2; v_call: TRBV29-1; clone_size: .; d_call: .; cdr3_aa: CSVSELNYGYTF; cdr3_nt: TGCAGCGTGTCTGAACTAAACTATGGCTACACCTTC
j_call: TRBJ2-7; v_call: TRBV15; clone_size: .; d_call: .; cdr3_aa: CATSTYLGYEQYF; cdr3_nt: TGTGCCACCAGCACCTATCTCGGCTACGAGCAGTACTTC
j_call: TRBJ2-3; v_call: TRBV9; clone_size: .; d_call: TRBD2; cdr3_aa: CASSAALAGGLGTDTQYF; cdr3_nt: TGTGCCAGCAGCGCTGCCTTAGCGGGAGGGCTCGGCACAGATACGCAGTATTTT
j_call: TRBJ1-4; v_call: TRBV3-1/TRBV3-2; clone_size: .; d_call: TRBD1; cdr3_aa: CASSQVGTGNEKLFF; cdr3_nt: TGTGCCAGCAGCCAAGTGGGGACAGGTAATGAAAAACTGTTTTTT
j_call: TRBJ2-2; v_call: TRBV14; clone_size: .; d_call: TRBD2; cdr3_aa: CASSRLAGDLTGELFF; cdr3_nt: TGTGCCAGCAGCCGTTTAGCGGGAGACCTCACCGGGGAGCTGTTTTTT
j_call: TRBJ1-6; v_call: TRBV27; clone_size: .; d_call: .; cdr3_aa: CASRDRYNSPLHF; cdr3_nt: TGTGCCAGCAGGGACAGATATAATTCACCCCTCCACTTT
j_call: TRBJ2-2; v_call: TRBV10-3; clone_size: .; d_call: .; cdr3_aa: CAIGTVANTGELFF; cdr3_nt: TGTGCCATTGGGACTGTCGCGAACACCGGGGAGCTGTTTTTT
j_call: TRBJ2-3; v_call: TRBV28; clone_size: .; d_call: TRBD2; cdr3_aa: CASSHLAGSTDTQYF; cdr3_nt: TGTGCCAGCAGCCACCTAGCGGGATCCACAGATACGCAGTATTTT
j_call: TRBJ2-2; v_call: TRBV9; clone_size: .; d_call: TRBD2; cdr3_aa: CASSVRTSVGTGELFF; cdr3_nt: TGTGCCAGCAGCGTGAGGACTAGCGTTGGGACCGGGGAGCTGTTTTTT
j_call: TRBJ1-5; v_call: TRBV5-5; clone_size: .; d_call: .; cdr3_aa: CASSSAQGSNQPQHF; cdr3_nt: TGTGCCAGCAGCTCAGCTCAGGGTTCCAATCAGCCCCAGCATTTT
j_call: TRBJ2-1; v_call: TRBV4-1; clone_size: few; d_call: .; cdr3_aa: CASSQVGGRTFGTYNEQFF; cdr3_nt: TGCGCCAGCAGCCAAGTCGGCGGCAGAACTTTTGGAACCTACAATGAGCAGTTCTTC
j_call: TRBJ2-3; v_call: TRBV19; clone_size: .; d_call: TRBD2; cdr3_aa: CASSIEAGIVIDTQYF; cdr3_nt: TGTGCCAGTAGTATAGAAGCGGGGATAGTCATAGATACGCAGTATTTT
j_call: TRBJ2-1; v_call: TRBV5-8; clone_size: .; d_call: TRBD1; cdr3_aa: CASSVNRGSYNEQFF; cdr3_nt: TGTGCCAGCAGCGTAAACAGGGGATCCTACAATGAGCAGTTCTTC
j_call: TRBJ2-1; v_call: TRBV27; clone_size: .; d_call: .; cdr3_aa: CASSLGQFFDNEQFF; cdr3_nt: TGTGCCAGCAGTTTAGGGCAGTTCTTTGACAATGAGCAGTTCTTC
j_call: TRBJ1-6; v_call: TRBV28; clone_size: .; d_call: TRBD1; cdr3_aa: CASSSTGTGGHNSPLHF; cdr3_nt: TGTGCCAGCAGTTCAACCGGGACAGGGGGCCATAATTCACCCCTCCACTTT
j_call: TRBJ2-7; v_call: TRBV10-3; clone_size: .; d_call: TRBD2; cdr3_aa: CAISEGSSGSDEQYF; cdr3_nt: TGTGCCATCAGTGAGGGGTCTAGCGGGAGTGACGAGCAGTACTTC
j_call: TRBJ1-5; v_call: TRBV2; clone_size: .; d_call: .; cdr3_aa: CASSDQGGLSNQPQHF; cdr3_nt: TGTGCCAGCAGTGACCAGGGAGGTTTAAGTAATCAGCCCCAGCATTTT
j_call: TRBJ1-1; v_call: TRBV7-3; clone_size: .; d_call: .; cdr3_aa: CASSSLAGATEAFF; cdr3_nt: TGTGCCAGCAGCTCGCTCGCAGGGGCAACTGAAGCTTTCTTT